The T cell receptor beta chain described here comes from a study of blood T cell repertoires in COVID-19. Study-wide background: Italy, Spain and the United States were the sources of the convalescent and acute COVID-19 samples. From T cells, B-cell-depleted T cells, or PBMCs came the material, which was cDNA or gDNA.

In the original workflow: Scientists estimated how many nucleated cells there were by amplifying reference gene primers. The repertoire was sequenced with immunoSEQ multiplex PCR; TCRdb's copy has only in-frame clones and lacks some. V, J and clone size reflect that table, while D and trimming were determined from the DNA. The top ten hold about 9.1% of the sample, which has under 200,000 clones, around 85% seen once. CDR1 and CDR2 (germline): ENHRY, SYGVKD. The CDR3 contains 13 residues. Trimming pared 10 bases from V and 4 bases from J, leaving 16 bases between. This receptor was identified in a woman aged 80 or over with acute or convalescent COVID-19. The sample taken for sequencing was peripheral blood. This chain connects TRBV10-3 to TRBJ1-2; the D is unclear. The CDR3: CARREGEVYGYTF. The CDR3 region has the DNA TGTGCCAGAAGGGAGGGAGAAGTCTATGGCTACACCTTC.